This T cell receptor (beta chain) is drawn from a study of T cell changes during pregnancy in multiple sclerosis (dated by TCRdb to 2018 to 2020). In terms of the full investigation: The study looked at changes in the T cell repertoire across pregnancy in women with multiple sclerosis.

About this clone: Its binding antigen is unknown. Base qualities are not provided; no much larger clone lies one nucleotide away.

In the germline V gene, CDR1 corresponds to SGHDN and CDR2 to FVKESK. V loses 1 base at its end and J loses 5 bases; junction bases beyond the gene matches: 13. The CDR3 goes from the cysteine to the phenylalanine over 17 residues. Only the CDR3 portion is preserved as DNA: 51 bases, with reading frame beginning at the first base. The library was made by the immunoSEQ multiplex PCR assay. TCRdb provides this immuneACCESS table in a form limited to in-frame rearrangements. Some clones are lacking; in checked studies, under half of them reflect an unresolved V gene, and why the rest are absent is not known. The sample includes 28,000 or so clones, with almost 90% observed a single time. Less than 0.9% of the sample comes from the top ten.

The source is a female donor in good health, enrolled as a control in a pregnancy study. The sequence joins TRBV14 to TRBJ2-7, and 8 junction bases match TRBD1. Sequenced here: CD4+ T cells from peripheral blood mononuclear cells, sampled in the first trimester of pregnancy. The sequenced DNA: TGTGCCAGCAGCCAAGCCCTCAGTAAAGGACAGGGAAACGAGCAGTACTTC. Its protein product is CASSQALSKGQGNEQYF.